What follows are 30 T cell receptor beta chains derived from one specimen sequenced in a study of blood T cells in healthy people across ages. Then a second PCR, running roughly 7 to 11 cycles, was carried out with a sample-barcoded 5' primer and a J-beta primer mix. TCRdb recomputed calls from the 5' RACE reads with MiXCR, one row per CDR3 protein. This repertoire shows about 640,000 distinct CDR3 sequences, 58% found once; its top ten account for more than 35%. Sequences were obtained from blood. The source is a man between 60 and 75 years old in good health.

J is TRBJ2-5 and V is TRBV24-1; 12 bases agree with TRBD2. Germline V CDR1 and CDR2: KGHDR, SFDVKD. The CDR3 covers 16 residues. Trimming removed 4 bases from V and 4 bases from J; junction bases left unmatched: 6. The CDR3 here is CATSDTGLAGRETQYF. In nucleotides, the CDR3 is TGTGCCACCAGTGACACGGGACTAGCGGGTCGAGAGACCCAGTACTTC.

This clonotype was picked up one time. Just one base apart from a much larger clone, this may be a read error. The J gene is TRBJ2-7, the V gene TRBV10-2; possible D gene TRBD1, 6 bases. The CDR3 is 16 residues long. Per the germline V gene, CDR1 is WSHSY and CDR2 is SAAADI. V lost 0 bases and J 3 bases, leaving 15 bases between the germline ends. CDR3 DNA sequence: TGCGCCAGCAGTGAGTCCGGGGACAAGGCCCTCTACGAGCAGTACTTC. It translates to CASSESGDKALYEQYF.

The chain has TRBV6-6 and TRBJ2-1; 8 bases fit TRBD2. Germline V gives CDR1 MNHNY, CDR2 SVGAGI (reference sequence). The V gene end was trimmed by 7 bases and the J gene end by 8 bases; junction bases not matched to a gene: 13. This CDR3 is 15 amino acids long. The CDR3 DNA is TGTGCCAGCACCCTTTACGGGGGGGGCCGCGATGAGCAGTTCTTC. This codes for CASTLYGGGRDEQFF.

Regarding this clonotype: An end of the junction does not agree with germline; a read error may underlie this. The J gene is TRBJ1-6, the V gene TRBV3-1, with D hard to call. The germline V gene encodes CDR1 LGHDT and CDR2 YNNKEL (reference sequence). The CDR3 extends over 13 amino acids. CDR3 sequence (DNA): TGTGCCAGCAGCCAAGATTTGAATTCACCCCCCCACTTT. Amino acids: CASSQDLNSPPHF.

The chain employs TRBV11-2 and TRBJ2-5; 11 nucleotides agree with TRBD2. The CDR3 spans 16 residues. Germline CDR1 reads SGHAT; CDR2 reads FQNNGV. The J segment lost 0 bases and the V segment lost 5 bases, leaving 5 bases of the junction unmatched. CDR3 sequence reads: CASSARLAGYQETQYF. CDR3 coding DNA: TGTGCCAGCAGCGCGCGACTAGCGGGGTACCAAGAGACCCAGTACTTC.

The CDR3 spells CSAALIGGNYNEQFF. The CDR3 bases are TGCAGTGCTGCTCTCATCGGGGGTAACTACAATGAGCAGTTCTTC. The gene calls are TRBV20-1 and TRBJ2-1; a possible D gene is TRBD2 (6 bases). From germline, CDR1 is DFQATT and CDR2 SNEGSKA (reference sequence). CDR3 length: 15 amino acids. V shed 5 bases and J shed 3 bases, with 17 bases lying between them.

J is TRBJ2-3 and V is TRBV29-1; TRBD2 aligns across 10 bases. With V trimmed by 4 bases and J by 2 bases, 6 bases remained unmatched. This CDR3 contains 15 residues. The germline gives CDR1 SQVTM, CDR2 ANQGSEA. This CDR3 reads CSVGFLAGATDTQYF. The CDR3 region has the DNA TGCAGCGTTGGCTTTCTAGCGGGGGCCACAGATACGCAGTATTTT.

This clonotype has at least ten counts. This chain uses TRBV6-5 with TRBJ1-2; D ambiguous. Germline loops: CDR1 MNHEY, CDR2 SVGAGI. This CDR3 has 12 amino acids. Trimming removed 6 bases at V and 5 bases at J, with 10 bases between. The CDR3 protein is CASRGSEYGYTF. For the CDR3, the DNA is TGTGCCAGCAGGGGGTCGGAATATGGCTACACCTTC.

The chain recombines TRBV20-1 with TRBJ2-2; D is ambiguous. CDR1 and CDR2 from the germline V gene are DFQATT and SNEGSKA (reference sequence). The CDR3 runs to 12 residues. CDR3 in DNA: TGCAGCGCCTCCGGTCGGTTGGGGGAGCTGTTTTTT. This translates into CSASGRLGELFF.

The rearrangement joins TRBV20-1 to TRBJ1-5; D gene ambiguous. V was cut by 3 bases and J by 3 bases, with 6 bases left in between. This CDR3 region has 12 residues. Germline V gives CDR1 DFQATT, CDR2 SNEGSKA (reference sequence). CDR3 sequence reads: CSARETNQPQHF. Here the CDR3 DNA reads TGCAGTGCTAGGGAAACCAATCAGCCCCAGCATTTT.

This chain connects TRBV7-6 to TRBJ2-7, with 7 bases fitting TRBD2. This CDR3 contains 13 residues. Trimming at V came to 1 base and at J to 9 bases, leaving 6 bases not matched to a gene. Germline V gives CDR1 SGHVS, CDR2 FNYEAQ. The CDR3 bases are TGTGCCAGCAGCTTAGGGGAGGGAGGTGTGCAGTACTTC. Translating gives CASSLGEGGVQYF.

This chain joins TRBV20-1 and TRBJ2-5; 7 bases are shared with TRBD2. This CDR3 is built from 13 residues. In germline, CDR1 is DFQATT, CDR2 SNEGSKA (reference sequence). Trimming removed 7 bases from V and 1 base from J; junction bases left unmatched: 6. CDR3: CSVGLAAQETQYF. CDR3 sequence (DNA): TGCAGTGTAGGGCTAGCGGCCCAAGAGACCCAGTACTTC.

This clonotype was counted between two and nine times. The CDR3 DNA follows: TGTGCCAGCAGCTTGTTCGGGGGGCAAAGCACAGATACGCAGTATTTT. Its translation is CASSLFGGQSTDTQYF. The gene calls are TRBV11-2 and TRBJ2-3, with D perhaps TRBD2 (7 bases). Trimming pared 3 bases from V and 0 bases from J, leaving 13 bases between. Germline assignment: CDR1 SGHAT and CDR2 FQNNGV. The CDR3 consists of 16 residues.

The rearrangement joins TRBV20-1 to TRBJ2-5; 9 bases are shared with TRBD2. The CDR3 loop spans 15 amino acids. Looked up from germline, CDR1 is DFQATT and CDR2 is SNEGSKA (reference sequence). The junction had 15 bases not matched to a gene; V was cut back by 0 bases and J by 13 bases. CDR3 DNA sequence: TGCAGTGCTAGAGATTTTGGATCAGCGGGGGGCCCACCGTACTTC. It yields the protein CSARDFGSAGGPPYF.

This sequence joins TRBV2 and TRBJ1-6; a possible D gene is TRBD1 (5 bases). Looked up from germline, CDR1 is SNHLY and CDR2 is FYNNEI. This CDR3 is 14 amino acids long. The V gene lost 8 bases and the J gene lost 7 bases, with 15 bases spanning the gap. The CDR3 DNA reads TGTGCCAGCGATTCTGGGGGAGGAAATTCACCCCTCCACTTT. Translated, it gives CASDSGGGNSPLHF.

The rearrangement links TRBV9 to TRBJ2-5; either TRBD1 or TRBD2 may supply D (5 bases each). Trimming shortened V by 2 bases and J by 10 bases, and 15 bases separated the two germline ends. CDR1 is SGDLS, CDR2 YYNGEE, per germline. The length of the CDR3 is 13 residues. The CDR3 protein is CASSVSGSGDQYF. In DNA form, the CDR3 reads TGTGCCAGCAGCGTCTCAGGGAGTGGGGACCAGTACTTC.

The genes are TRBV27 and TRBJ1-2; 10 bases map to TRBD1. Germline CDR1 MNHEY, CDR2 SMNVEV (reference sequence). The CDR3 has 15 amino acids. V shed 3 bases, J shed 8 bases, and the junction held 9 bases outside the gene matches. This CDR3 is CASSLARQGATGYTF. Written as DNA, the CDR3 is TGTGCCAGCAGTTTGGCGAGACAGGGGGCGACCGGCTACACCTTC.

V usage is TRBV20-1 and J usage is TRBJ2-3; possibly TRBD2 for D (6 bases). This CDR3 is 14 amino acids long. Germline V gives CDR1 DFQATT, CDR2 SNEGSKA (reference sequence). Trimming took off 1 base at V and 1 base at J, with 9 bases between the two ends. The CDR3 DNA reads TGCAGTGCTAGAGGCGGGGTCGGCACAGATACGCAGTATTTT. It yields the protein CSARGGVGTDTQYF.

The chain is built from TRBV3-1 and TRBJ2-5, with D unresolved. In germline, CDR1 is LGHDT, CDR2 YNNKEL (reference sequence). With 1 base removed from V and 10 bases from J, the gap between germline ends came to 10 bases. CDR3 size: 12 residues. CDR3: CASSQALLSQYF. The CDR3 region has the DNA TGTGCCAGCAGCCAAGCACTTTTGAGCCAGTACTTC.

CDR3 in amino acids: CSVEGGSVETQYF. The DNA of the CDR3 is TGCAGCGTTGAAGGGGGATCGGTGGAGACCCAGTACTTC. This chain joins TRBV29-1 and TRBJ2-5; D gene ambiguous. V was cut by 1 base and J by 5 bases, with 11 bases left in between. This CDR3 is 13 amino acids long. The V gene's germline CDR1 is SQVTM and CDR2 ANQGSEA.

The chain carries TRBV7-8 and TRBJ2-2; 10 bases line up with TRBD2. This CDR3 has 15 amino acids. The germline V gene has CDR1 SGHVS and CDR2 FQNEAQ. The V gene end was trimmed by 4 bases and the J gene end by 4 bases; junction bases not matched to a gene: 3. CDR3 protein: CASSSAGGRTGELFF. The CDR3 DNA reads TGTGCCAGCAGCTCAGCGGGAGGGCGCACCGGGGAGCTGTTTTTT.

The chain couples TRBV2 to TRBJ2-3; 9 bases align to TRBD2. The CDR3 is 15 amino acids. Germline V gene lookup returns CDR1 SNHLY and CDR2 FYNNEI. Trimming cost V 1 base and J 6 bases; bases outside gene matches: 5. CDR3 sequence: CASSEVSGGWDTQYF. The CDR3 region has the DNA TGTGCCAGCAGTGAAGTTAGCGGGGGCTGGGATACGCAGTATTTT. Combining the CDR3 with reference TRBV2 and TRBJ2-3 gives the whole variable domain EPEVTQTPSHQVTQMGQEVILRCVPISNHLYFYWYRQILGQKVEFLVSFYNNEISEKSEIFDDQFSVERPDGSNFTLKIRSTKLEDSAMYFCASSEVSGGWDTQYFGPGTRLTVL.

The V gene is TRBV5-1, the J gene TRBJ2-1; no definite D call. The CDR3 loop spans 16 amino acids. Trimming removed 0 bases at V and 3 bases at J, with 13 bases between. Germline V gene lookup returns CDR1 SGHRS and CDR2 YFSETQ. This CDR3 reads CASSLDGGRIYNEQFF. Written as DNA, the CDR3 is TGCGCCAGCAGCTTGGATGGCGGTCGGATCTACAATGAGCAGTTCTTC.

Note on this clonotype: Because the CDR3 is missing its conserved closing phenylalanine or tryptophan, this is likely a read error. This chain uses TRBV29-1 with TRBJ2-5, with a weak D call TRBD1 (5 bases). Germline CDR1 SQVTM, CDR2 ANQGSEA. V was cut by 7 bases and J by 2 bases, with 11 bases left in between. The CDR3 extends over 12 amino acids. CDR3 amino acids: CSASRGQETQYY. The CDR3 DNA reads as TGCAGCGCATCTAGGGGACAAGAGACCCAGTACTAC.

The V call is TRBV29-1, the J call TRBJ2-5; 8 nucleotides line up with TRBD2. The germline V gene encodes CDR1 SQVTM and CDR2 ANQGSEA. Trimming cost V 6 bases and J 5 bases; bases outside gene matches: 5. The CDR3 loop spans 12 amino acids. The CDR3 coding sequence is TGCAGCGTAATGAGCGGGGGTGAGACCCAGTACTTC. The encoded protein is CSVMSGGETQYF.

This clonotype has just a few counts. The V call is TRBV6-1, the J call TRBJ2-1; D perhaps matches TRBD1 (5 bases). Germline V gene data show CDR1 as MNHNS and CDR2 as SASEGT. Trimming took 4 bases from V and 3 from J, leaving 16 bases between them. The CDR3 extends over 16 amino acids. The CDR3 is CASSGFRGLGYNEQFF. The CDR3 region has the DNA TGTGCCAGCAGTGGGTTTAGGGGCTTGGGCTACAATGAGCAGTTCTTC.

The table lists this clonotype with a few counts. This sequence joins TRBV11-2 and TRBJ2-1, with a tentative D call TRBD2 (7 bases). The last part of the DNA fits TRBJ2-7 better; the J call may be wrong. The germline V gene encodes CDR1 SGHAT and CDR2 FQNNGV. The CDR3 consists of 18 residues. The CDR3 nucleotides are TGTGCCAGCAGCTTACGCCCTGGCGGGGGCCTCTCCTACAATGAGCAGTACTTC. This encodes CASSLRPGGGLSYNEQYF.

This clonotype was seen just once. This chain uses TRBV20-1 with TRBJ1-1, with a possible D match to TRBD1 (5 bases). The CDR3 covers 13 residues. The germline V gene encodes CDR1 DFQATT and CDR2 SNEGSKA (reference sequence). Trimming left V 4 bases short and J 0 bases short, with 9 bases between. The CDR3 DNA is TGCAGTGCTACCGGGGCCGTGAACACTGAAGCTTTCTTT. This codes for CSATGAVNTEAFF.

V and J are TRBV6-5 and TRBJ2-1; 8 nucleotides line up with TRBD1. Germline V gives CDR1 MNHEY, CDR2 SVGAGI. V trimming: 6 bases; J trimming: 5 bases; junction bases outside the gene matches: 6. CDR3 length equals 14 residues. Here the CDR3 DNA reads TGTGCCAGCAGAAACACAGGGGGGAACAATGAGCAGTTCTTC. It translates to CASRNTGGNNEQFF.

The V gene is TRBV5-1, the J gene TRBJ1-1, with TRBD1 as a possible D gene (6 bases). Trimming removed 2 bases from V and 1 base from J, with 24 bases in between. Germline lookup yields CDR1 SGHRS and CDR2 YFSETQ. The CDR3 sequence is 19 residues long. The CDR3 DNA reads TGCGCCAGCAGCTTTCTAGGGAGTGGGGGTTTAGGGGGGAACACTGAAGCTTTCTTT. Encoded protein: CASSFLGSGGLGGNTEAFF.